Listed here are 3 T cell receptor beta chains from one sample, sequenced in a study of blood T cell repertoires in COVID-19. Profiling relied on immunoSEQ multiplex PCR, and the TCRdb table lists in-frame clones only, not all of them. Here the sample spans a few hundred thousand clones, around 90% being singletons. The sequenced material came from PBMCs or T cells enriched from blood (not recorded which). These receptors all come from a woman aged 18-29 years who had recovered from COVID-19.

This chain links TRBV6-5 with TRBJ1-1, with D hard to call. CDR1 and CDR2 from the germline V gene are MNHEY and SVGAGI. The CDR3 consists of 12 residues. Trimming removed 0 bases at V and 7 bases at J, with 6 bases between. The CDR3 nucleotides are TGTGCCAGCAGTTACTCGAGGAGTGAAGCTTTCTTT. This sequence encodes CASSYSRSEAFF.

The J gene is TRBJ2-7, the V gene TRBV6-5; maybe TRBD2 (5 bases). CDR3 length: 14 amino acids. The germline V gene encodes CDR1 MNHEY and CDR2 SVGAGI. The V end lost 6 bases, the J end lost 6 bases, and 18 bases lay between the germline ends. CDR3 loop: CASSHGVSKGEQYF. CDR3 in DNA: TGTGCCAGCAGCCACGGGGTGTCTAAGGGCGAGCAGTACTTC.

The CDR3 sequence is CASQRTGESSPLHF. DNA of the CDR3: TGTGCCAGCCAACGGACAGGTGAGAGTTCACCCCTCCACTTT. J is TRBJ1-6 and V is TRBV6-5; 7 bases are a match to TRBD1. CDR1 is MNHEY, CDR2 SVGAGI, per germline. CDR3 size: 14 residues. After removal of 8 bases from V and 9 bases from J, the junction contained 10 bases not matched to a gene.